The sample holds many counts of the clone carrying this TCR beta chain. The V and J ends lost 1 base and 2 bases respectively, with 10 bases between them. The CDR3 totals 15 residues. The germline gives CDR1 LGHNA, CDR2 YSLEER. Amplified regions were TCR beta CDR3 sequences from RNA transcripts. First-round RT-PCR with HTBI primers amplified the TCR CDR3 region. TCRdb called the multiplex PCR reads again in MiXCR, with one record for every CDR3 protein. Altogether about 640,000 distinct CDR3 sequences are present, about 14% being singletons, with the ten largest covering about an eighth. The data were taken from a study of T cells in Graves' hyperthyroidism and ophthalmopathy. Across the study: Peripheral blood draws took place at initial diagnosis, ahead of any treatment.

Sequencing used blood. The source is a woman in her 50s with Graves' ophthalmopathy. This chain joins TRBV4-3 and TRBJ2-3, with a tentative D call TRBD2 (6 bases). CDR3 region: CASSQGGESTDTQYF. The CDR3 bases are TGCGCCAGCAGCCAAGGGGGGGAGTCCACAGATACGCAGTATTTT.